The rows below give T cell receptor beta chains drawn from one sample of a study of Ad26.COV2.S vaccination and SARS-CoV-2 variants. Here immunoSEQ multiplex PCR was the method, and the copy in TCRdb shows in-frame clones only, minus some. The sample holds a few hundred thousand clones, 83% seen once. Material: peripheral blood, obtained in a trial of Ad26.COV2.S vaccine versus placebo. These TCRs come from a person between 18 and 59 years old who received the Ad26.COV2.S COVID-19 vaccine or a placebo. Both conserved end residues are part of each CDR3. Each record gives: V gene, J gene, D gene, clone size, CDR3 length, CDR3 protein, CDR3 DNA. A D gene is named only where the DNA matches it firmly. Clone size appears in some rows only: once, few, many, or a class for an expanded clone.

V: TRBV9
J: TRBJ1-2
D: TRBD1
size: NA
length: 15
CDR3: CASSVGKGGHYGYTF
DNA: TGTGCCAGCAGCGTAGGTAAAGGGGGCCACTATGGCTACACCTTC

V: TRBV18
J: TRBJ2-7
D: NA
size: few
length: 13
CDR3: CASSPGPGYEQYF
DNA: TGTGCCAGCTCACCGGGGCCAGGCTACGAGCAGTACTTC

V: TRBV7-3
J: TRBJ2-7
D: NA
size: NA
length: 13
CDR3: CASSLIAGYEQYF
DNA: TGTGCCAGCAGCTTAATCGCGGGCTACGAGCAGTACTTC

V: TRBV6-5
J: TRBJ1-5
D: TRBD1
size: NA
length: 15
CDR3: CASCMVQGGNQPQHF
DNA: TGTGCCAGCTGCATGGTCCAGGGGGGGAATCAGCCCCAGCATTTT

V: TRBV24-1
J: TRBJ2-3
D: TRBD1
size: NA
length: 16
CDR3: CATSYQDRGGTDTQYF
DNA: TGTGCCACCAGTTACCAGGACAGGGGCGGCACAGATACGCAGTATTTT

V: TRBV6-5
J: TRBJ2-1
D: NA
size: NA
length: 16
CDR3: CASSYSISNSPNEQFF
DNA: TGTGCCAGCAGTTACTCGATATCAAACAGCCCCAATGAGCAGTTCTTC

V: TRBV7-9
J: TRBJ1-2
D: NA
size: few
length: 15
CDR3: CASSLMQASGYGYTF
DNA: TGTGCCAGCAGCTTAATGCAGGCCTCAGGCTATGGCTACACCTTC

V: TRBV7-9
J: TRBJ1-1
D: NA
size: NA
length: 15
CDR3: CASSSVGGEDTEAFF
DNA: TGTGCCAGCAGCTCTGTGGGGGGCGAGGATACTGAAGCTTTCTTT

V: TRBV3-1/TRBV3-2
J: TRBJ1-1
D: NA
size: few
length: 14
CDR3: CASSQTFGGTEAFF
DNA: TGTGCCAGCAGCCAAACGTTCGGAGGGACTGAAGCTTTCTTT

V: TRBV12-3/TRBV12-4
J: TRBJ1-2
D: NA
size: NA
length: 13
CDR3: CASSLAPARALTF
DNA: TGTGCCAGCAGTTTGGCCCCCGCCCGGGCCCTCACCTTC

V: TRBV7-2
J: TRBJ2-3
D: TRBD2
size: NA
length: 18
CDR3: CASSPTSGGYLSTDTQYF
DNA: TGTGCCAGCAGTCCGACTAGCGGGGGTTACCTTAGCACAGATACGCAGTATTTT

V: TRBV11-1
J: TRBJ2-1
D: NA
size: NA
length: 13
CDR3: CASIHPSYNEQFF
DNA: TGTGCCAGTATCCACCCTTCCTACAATGAGCAGTTCTTC

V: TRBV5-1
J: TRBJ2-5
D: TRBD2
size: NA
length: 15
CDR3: CASSYSGGGQETQYF
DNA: TGCGCCAGCAGCTATAGCGGGGGAGGGCAAGAGACCCAGTACTTC

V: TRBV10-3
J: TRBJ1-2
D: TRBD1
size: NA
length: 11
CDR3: CAISTGDGYTF
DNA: TGTGCCATAAGTACAGGGGATGGCTACACCTTC

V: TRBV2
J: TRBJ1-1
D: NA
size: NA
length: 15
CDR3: CASSGPGQTNTEAFF
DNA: TGTGCCAGCAGCGGCCCCGGACAGACAAACACTGAAGCTTTCTTT

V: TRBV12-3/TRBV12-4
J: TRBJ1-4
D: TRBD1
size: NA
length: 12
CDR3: CASSWDSEKLFF
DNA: TGTGCCAGCAGTTGGGACAGCGAAAAACTGTTTTTT

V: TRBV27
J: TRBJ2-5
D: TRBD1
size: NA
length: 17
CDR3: CASSLMAGQGGMETQYF
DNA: TGTGCCAGCAGTTTAATGGCGGGACAGGGGGGTATGGAGACCCAGTACTTC

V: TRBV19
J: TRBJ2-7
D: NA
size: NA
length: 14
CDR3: CASSKGQSSYEQYF
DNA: TGTGCCAGTAGTAAAGGACAGTCCTCCTACGAGCAGTACTTC

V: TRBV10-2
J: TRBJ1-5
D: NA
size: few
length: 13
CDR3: CASSDQGRQPQHF
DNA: TGCGCCAGCAGTGACCAGGGCCGTCAGCCCCAGCATTTT

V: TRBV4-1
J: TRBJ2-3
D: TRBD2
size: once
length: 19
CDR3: CASSQPGTSGRGSTDTQYF
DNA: TGCGCCAGCAGCCAACCCGGGACTAGCGGGAGAGGCAGCACAGATACGCAGTATTTT

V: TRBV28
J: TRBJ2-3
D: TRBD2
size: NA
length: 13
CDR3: CASVGSGIQPQYF
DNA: TGTGCCAGCGTAGGCAGCGGGATTCAGCCGCAGTATTTT

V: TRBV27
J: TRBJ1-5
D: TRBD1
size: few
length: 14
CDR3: CASSSTGPNQPQHF
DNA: TGTGCCAGCAGTTCGACAGGGCCAAATCAGCCCCAGCATTTT

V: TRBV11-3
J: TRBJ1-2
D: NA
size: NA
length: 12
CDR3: CASSSASDGYTF
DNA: TGTGCCAGCAGTTCCGCCAGCGATGGCTACACCTTC

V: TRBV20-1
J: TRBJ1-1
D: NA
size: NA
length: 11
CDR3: CSARDRAEAFF
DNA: TGCAGTGCTAGGGATCGCGCTGAAGCTTTCTTT

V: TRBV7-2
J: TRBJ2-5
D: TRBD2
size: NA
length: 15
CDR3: CASSVQRGGRETQYF
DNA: TGTGCCAGCAGTGTCCAGCGGGGGGGCCGAGAGACCCAGTACTTC

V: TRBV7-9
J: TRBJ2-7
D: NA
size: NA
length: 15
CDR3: CASSLVERTSYEQYF
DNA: TGTGCCAGCAGCTTAGTGGAGCGAACGTCCTACGAGCAGTACTTC

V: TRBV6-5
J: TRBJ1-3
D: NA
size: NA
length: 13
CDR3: CASSYSNGNTIYF
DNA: TGTGCCAGCAGTTACTCGAATGGAAACACCATATATTTT

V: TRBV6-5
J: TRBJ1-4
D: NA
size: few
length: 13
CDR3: CASNGRANEKLFF
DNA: TGTGCCAGCAACGGGAGGGCTAATGAAAAACTGTTTTTT

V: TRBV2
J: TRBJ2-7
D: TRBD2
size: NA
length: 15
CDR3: CASRELAGGPGEQYF
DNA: TGTGCCAGCAGGGAGCTAGCGGGGGGGCCTGGAGAGCAGTACTTC